One and the same sample provided the 19 T cell receptor beta chains below, sequenced in a study of technical replicates of blood from several donors. Profiled with immunoSEQ multiplex PCR; TCRdb holds only in-frame clones, not every one. The sample records about 71,000 clones, around 97% being singletons. The sequencing input was T cells isolated from PBMCs. These receptors all stem from a human donor in good health.

The chain recombines TRBV5-1 with TRBJ2-7, with 7 nucleotides matching TRBD1. J gave up 1 base and V 4 bases, and 5 bases lay outside the gene matches. Per the germline V gene, CDR1 is SGHRS and CDR2 is YFSETQ. The CDR3 is 14 amino acids. This CDR3 reads CASSPRDSSYEQYF. The CDR3 DNA sequence: TGCGCCAGCAGCCCAAGGGACAGTTCCTACGAGCAGTACTTC.

The genes are TRBV28 and TRBJ2-7; 10 positions agree with TRBD2. CDR1 MDHEN and CDR2 SYDVKM come from the germline V gene. The length of the CDR3 is 18 residues. J gave up 4 bases and V 6 bases, and 18 bases lay outside the gene matches. CDR3 bases: TGTGCCAGCAGGTCGATAGCGGGAGGCCCATCGACCGAATACGAGCAGTACTTC. This sequence encodes CASRSIAGGPSTEYEQYF.

This chain joins TRBV4-2 and TRBJ2-1; D unclear. There are 14 residues in the CDR3. V lost 1 base and J lost 8, with 12 bases in between. The germline V gene encodes CDR1 LGHNA and CDR2 YNFKEQ. The chain's CDR3 is CASSQGLEADEQFF. The CDR3 DNA reads as TGTGCCAGCAGCCAAGGCCTAGAGGCCGATGAGCAGTTCTTC.

As DNA, the CDR3 is TGTGCCAGCAGCTTAGCGCTTGATAGGGGCGCGGATGGCTACACCTTC. It codes for CASSLALDRGADGYTF. The chain recombines TRBV7-2 with TRBJ1-2, with TRBD1 as a possible D gene (5 bases). Germline CDR1 SGHTA, CDR2 FQGNSA. V lost 0 bases, J lost 6 bases, and 17 bases lay in between. CDR3 length: 16 residues.

The chain carries TRBV19 and TRBJ1-1; 8 nucleotides match TRBD1. The CDR3 runs 18 residues. V trimming: 0 bases; J trimming: 6 bases; junction bases outside the gene matches: 15. CDR1 and CDR2 from the germline V gene are LNHDA and SQIVND (reference sequence). CDR3 DNA sequence: TGTGCCAGTAGTATAGAGGCTTGGCGGCAGGGGGCATTGGCTGAAGCTTTCTTT. This gives the protein CASSIEAWRQGALAEAFF.

This rearrangement joins TRBV6-1 to TRBJ2-5; TRBD1 matches 10 bases. The ends lost 6 bases at V and 4 bases at J; junction bases unmatched: 5. The CDR3 has 14 residues. Germline values: CDR1 MNHNS, CDR2 SASEGT. The CDR3 DNA reads TGTGCCAGCAGGTCAAGGACAGGGGGAGAGACCCAGTACTTC. This translates into CASRSRTGGETQYF.

The chain combines TRBV15 with TRBJ2-5, with unresolved D. V was pared by 4 bases and J by 0 bases, with 15 bases between. The germline V gene has CDR1 LNHNV and CDR2 YYDKDF (reference sequence). The CDR3 length is 16 residues. The CDR3 DNA is TGTGCCACCAGCAACGCCGTACAGATCTACCAAGAGACCCAGTACTTC. Translation gives CATSNAVQIYQETQYF.

V and J are TRBV6-1 and TRBJ2-7; 7 bases are shared with TRBD1. Losses at the gene ends were 4 bases for V and 4 bases for J; bases not matched to a gene: 4. CDR3 size: 13 residues. Germline V gene data show CDR1 as MNHNS and CDR2 as SASEGT. The CDR3 reads CASSVQTGYEQYF. CDR3 sequence (DNA): TGTGCCAGCAGTGTCCAGACAGGGTACGAGCAGTACTTC.

This clone was recorded a few times. J is TRBJ2-2 and V is TRBV19; TRBD2 might be the D (6 bases). CDR1 and CDR2 from the germline V gene are LNHDA and SQIVND (reference sequence). This CDR3 comprises 15 residues. Trimming shortened V by 6 bases and J by 5 bases, and 16 bases separated the two germline ends. The CDR3 loop reads CASRGLSSATGELFF. In DNA form, the CDR3 reads TGTGCCAGTAGAGGCCTTTCTAGCGCGACCGGGGAGCTGTTTTTT.

This rearrangement joins TRBV7-9 to TRBJ2-7, with D perhaps TRBD2 (6 bases). CDR3 length: 13 residues. Trimming pared 7 bases from V and 0 bases from J, leaving 10 bases between. Looked up from germline, CDR1 is SEHNR and CDR2 is FQNEAQ (reference sequence). DNA of the CDR3: TGTGCCAGCACCCTGGAGGGCTCCTACGAGCAGTACTTC. It encodes CASTLEGSYEQYF. The full variable domain, with the rest looked up from reference TRBV7-9 and TRBJ2-7, is DTGVSQNPRHKITKRGQNVTFRCDPISEHNRLYWYRQTLGQGPEFLTYFQNEAQLEKSRLLSDRFSAERPKGSFSTLEIQRTEQGDSAMYLCASTLEGSYEQYFGPGTRLTVT.

The gene calls are TRBV7-2 and TRBJ1-6; 7 bases are a match to TRBD1. Germline V gene sequence: CDR1 SGHTA, CDR2 FQGNSA. This CDR3 has 19 residues. The junction had 11 bases not matched to a gene; V was cut back by 3 bases and J by 0 bases. The CDR3 loop reads CASSFSGTAYYSYNSPLHF. In DNA form, the CDR3 reads TGTGCCAGCAGCTTTTCCGGGACAGCGTACTACTCCTATAATTCACCCCTCCACTTT.

The V and J genes are TRBV6-5 and TRBJ2-3; 10 bases are shared with TRBD1. The CDR3 has 16 amino acids. CDR1 and CDR2 from the germline V gene are MNHEY and SVGAGI. V dropped 4 bases and J dropped 2; count of bases not matched to a gene: 6. CDR3: CASSSPGQGTTDTQYF. In DNA form, the CDR3 reads TGTGCCAGCAGTTCCCCGGGACAGGGGACCACAGATACGCAGTATTTT.

This sequence joins TRBV28 and TRBJ1-2; 10 bases agree with TRBD1. Germline CDR1 and CDR2: MDHEN and SYDVKM. J lost 8 bases, V lost 5 bases, and 8 bases had no gene match. This CDR3 is 14 amino acids long. The CDR3 DNA sequence: TGTGCCAGCAGTCCCGGGACAGGGGCGCAAGGCTACACCTTC. It yields the protein CASSPGTGAQGYTF.

This clone was counted only a few times. The chain recombines TRBV2 with TRBJ2-7; D unclear. Germline loops: CDR1 SNHLY, CDR2 FYNNEI. This CDR3 comprises 12 residues. V gave up 4 bases and J gave up 3 bases, with 7 bases separating them. The CDR3 reads CASSVSNYEQYF. The CDR3 nucleotides read TGTGCCAGCAGTGTGAGCAACTACGAGCAGTACTTC.

This clone was counted a single time. The chain has TRBV28 and TRBJ2-5; 8 nucleotides line up with TRBD2. CDR3 size: 13 residues. V gave up 2 bases and J gave up 5 bases; unmatched junction bases: 1. Germline CDR1 reads MDHEN; CDR2 reads SYDVKM. The CDR3 DNA is TGTGCCAGCAGTTTACGGGGGGGGGAGACCCAGTACTTC. Amino acid sequence: CASSLRGGETQYF.

The chain uses TRBV13 and TRBJ2-5; D uncertain. Trimming took off 0 bases at V and 5 bases at J, with 4 bases between the two ends. Germline loops: CDR1 PRHDT, CDR2 FYEKMQ (reference sequence). This CDR3 is built from 12 residues. CDR3 DNA: TGTGCCAGCAGCTTAGGCCCGGAGACCCAGTACTTC. This sequence encodes CASSLGPETQYF.

The chain uses TRBV19 and TRBJ1-1; TRBD1 matches 7 bases. The CDR3 runs 17 residues. V shed 3 bases, J shed 0 bases, and the junction held 10 bases outside the gene matches. Germline CDR1 LNHDA, CDR2 SQIVND (reference sequence). In DNA, the CDR3 is TGTGCCAGTAGTATCGGATACAGGGGAAACATGAACACTGAAGCTTTCTTT. It specifies CASSIGYRGNMNTEAFF.

The V call is TRBV30, the J call TRBJ1-4; D uncertain. The V end was cut by 2 bases, the J end by 4 bases, with 8 bases between. CDR3 length: 13 amino acids. From germline, CDR1 is GTSNPN and CDR2 SVGIG (reference sequence). The CDR3 loop is CAWSPGNNEKLFF. CDR3 bases: TGTGCCTGGAGTCCCGGGAATAATGAAAAACTGTTTTTT.

The chain employs TRBV21-1 and TRBJ1-1. TRBV21-1 is a pseudogene locus. The CDR3 is 11 amino acids. The CDR3 DNA follows: TGTGCCAGCAGCCCGGAGGTGGAGGCTTTCTTT. Translating gives CASSPEVEAFF.